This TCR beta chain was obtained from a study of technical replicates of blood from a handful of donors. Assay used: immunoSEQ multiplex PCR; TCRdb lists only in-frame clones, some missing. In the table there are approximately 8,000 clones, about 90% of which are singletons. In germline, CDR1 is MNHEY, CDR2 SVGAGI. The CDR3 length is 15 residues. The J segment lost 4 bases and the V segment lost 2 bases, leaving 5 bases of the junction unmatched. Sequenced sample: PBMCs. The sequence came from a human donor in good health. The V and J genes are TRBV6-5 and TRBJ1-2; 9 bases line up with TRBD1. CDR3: CASSYQGQGSYGYTF. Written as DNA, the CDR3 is TGTGCCAGCAGTTACCAGGGACAGGGTAGCTATGGCTACACCTTC.